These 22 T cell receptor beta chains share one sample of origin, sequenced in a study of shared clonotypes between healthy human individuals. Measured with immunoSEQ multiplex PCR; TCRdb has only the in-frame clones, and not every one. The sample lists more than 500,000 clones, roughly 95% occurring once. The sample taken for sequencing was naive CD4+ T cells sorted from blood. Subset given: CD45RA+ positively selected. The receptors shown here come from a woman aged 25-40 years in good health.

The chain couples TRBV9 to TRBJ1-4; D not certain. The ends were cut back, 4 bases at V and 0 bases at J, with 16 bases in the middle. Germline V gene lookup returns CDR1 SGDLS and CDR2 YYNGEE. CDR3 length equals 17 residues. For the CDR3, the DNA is TGTGCCAGCAGCCCATCAGGAACGGTCGCAACTAATGAAAAACTGTTTTTT. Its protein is CASSPSGTVATNEKLFF.

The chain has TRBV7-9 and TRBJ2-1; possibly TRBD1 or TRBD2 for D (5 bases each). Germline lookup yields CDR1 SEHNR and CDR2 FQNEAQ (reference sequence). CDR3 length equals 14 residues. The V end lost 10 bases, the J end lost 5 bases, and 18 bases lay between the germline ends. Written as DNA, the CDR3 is TGTGCCACCAAATCCCCTTCGGGACACAATGAGCAGTTCTTC. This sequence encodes CATKSPSGHNEQFF.

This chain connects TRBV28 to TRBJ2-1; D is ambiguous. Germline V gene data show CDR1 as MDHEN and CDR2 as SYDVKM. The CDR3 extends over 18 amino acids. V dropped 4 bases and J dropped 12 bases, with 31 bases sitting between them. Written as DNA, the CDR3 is TGTGCCAGCAGTTCCCCACTCGCGACTGCCGACCCCCACTCTGGGCAGTTCTTC. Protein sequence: CASSSPLATADPHSGQFF.

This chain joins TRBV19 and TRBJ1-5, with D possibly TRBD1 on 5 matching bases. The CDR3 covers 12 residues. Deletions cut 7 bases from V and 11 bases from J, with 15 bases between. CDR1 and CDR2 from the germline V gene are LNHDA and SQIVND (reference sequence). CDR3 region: CASIHRGESQHF. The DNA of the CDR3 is TGTGCCAGTATCCACCGGGGGGAGTCCCAGCATTTT.

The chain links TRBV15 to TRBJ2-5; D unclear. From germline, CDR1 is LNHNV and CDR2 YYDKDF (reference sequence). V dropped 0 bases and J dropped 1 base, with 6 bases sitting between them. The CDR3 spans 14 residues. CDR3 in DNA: TGTGCCACCAGCAGAGATGGCGCCCAAGAGACCCAGTACTTC. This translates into CATSRDGAQETQYF.

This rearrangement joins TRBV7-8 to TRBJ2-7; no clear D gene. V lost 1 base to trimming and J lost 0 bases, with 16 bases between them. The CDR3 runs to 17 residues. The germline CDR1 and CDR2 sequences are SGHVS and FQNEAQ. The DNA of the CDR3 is TGTGCCAGCAGCTTAGAGGGTGGGATCCTGGGCTCCTACGAGCAGTACTTC. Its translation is CASSLEGGILGSYEQYF.

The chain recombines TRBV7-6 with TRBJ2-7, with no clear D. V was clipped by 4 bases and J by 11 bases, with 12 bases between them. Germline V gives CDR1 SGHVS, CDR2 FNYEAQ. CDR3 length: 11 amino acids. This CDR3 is CASSSYTEKYF. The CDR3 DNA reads TGTGCCAGCAGCTCTTACACGGAGAAGTACTTC.

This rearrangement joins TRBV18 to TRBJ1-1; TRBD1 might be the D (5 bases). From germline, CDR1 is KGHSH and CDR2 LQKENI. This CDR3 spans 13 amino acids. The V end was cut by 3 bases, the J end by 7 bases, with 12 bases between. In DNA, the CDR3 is TGTGCCAGCTCACCCGTTGACGGACATGAAGCTTTCTTT. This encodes CASSPVDGHEAFF.

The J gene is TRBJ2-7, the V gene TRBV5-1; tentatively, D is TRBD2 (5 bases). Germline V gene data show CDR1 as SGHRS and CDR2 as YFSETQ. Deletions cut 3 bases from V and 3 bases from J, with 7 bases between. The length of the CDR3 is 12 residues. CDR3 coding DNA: TGCGCCAGCAGCTCGGACTTCTACGAGCAGTACTTC. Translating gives CASSSDFYEQYF.

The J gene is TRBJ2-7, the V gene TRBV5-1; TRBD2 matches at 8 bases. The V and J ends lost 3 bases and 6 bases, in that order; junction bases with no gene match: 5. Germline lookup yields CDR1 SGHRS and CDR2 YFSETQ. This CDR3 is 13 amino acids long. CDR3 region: CASSWASGGEQYF. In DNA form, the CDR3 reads TGCGCCAGCAGCTGGGCCAGCGGGGGCGAGCAGTACTTC.

The CDR3, as DNA: TGTGCCAGTAGTATCACAGCCGGAATTGGCTACACCTTC. Amino acid sequence: CASSITAGIGYTF. The rearrangement links TRBV19 to TRBJ1-2, with D uncertain. CDR3 length: 13 amino acids. V shed 3 bases and J shed 7 bases, with 12 bases lying between them. CDR1 is LNHDA, CDR2 SQIVND, per germline (reference sequence).

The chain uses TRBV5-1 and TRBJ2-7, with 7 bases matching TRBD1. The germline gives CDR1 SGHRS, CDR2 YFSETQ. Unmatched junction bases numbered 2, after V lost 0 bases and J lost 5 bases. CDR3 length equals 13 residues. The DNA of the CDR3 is TGCGCCAGCAGCTTGGGAGGGGGCCACGAGCAGTACTTC. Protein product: CASSLGGGHEQYF.

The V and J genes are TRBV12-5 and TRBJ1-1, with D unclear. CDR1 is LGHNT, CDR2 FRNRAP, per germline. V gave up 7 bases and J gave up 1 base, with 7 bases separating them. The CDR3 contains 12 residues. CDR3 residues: CASVGGNTEAFF. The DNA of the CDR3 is TGTGCTAGTGTAGGTGGGAACACTGAAGCTTTCTTT.

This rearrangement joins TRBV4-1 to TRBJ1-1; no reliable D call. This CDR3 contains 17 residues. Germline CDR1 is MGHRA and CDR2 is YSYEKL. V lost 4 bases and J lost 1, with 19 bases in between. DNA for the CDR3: TGCGCCAGCAGCCCAACCTTTCTCAGCGCCCAGAACACTGAAGCTTTCTTT. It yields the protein CASSPTFLSAQNTEAFF.

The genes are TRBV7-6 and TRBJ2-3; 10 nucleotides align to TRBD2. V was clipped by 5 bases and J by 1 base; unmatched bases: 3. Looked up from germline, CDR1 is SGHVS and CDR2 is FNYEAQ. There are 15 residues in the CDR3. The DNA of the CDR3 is TGTGCCAGCAGCGTCGGGACTAGCGGCACAGATACGCAGTATTTT. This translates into CASSVGTSGTDTQYF.

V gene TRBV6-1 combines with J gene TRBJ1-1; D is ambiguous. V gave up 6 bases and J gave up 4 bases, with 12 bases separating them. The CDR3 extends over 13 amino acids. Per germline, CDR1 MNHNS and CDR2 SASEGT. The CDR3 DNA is TGTGCCAGCAGCACTCGAGGGTCCACTGAAGCTTTCTTT. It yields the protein CASSTRGSTEAFF.

Written as DNA, the CDR3 is TGTGCCAGCAGAAGTAGCGGGAGGGACAATGAGCAGTTCTTC. Translated: CASRSSGRDNEQFF. V gene TRBV6-1 combines with J gene TRBJ2-1; the match to TRBD2 covers 11 bases. The CDR3 length is 14 residues. The germline CDR1 and CDR2 sequences are MNHNS and SASEGT. Losses at the gene ends were 6 bases for V and 5 bases for J; bases not matched to a gene: 3.

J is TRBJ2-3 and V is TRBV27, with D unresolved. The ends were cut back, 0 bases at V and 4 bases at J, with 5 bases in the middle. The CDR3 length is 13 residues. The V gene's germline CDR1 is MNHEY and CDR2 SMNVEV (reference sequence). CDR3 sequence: CASSLSRPDTQYF. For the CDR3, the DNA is TGTGCCAGCAGTTTATCTAGACCAGATACGCAGTATTTT.

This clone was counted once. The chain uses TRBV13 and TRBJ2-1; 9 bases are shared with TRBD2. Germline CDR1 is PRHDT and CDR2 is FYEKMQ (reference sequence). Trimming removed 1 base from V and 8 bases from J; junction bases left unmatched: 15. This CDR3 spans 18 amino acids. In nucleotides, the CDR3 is TGTGCCAGCAGCTTAGTTGCCAGCGGGAGGCTTCATGGGGATGAGCAGTTCTTC. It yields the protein CASSLVASGRLHGDEQFF.

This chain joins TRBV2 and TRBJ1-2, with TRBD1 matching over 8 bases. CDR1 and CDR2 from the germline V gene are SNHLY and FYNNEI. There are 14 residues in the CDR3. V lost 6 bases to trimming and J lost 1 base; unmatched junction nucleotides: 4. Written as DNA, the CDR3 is TGTGCCAGCAGGGACAGGGCCCATAACTATGGCTACACCTTC. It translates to CASRDRAHNYGYTF.

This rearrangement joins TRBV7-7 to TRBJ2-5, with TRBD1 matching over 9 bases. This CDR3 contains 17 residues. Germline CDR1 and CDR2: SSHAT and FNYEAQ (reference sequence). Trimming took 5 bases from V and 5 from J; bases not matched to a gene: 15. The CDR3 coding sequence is TGTGCCAGCAGCCAAAATCCGGGACAGGGAATCGGTGAGACCCAGTACTTC. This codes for CASSQNPGQGIGETQYF.

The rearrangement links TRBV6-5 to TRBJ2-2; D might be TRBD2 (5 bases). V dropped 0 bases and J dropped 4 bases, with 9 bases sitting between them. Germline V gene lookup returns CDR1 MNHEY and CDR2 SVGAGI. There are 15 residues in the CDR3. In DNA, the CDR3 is TGTGCCAGCAGTTACTCAGGGAGCGGCACCGGGGAGCTGTTTTTT. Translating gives CASSYSGSGTGELFF.